This is a list of T cell receptor beta chains from one sample in a study of T cell repertoires in cytomegalovirus infection. TCRdb reprocessed the reads via MiXCR and lists one record per CDR3 protein. Of some 350,000 distinct CDR3 sequences listed, about a sixth are singletons. The sample was PBMCs. The origin of the receptors is a human donor in good health (CMV status not recorded). Some clones in this sample may be carry-over from other donors' samples. CDR3s include the opening cysteine and the closing phenylalanine or tryptophan. Each record gives: D gene, V gene, J gene, clone size, CDR3 protein, CDR3 DNA. A D gene is named only where the DNA matches it firmly. Expanded clones get a size class; other rows say once, few or many, or leave the size out.

TRBD2	TRBV6-2/TRBV6-3	TRBJ2-7	once	CASNIYGGRSYEQYF	TGTGCCAGCAATATTTATGGCGGGAGGTCCTACGAGCAGTACTTC
.	TRBV7-2	TRBJ1-2	.	CASSFSGTADYGYTF	TGTGCCAGCAGCTTTTCCGGGACGGCCGACTATGGCTACACCTTC
TRBD1	TRBV28	TRBJ1-2	once	CASSLPGTGSYGYTF	TGTGCCAGCAGTTTGCCCGGGACAGGTAGCTATGGCTACACCTTC
TRBD2	TRBV6-5	TRBJ2-7	few	CASSYSSGGLAGGPNEQYF	TGTGCCAGCAGTTACTCGTCAGGCGGACTAGCGGGAGGGCCGAACGAGCAGTACTTC
.	TRBV7-2	TRBJ2-7	many	CASSLLLGSSYEQYF	TGTGCCAGCAGCTTACTTTTGGGGAGCTCCTACGAGCAGTACTTC
TRBD2	TRBV20-1	TRBJ2-5	.	CSARMREETQYF	TGCAGTGCTAGAATGCGGGAGGAGACCCAGTACTTC
.	TRBV20-1	TRBJ1-6	few	CSARQAGAPYNSPLHF	TGCAGTGCTAGACAGGCCGGGGCTCCCTATAATTCACCCCTCCACTTT
TRBD2	TRBV28	TRBJ2-1	many	CASILAGGPRLRNEQFF	TGTGCCAGTATACTAGCGGGAGGGCCAAGGTTGCGCAATGAGCAGTTCTTC
.	TRBV15	TRBJ2-5	few	CATSRGRDPYQETQYF	TGTGCCACCAGCAGAGGTCGGGACCCGTACCAAGAGACCCAGTACTTC
.	TRBV7-8	TRBJ1-1	many	CASRPRGNTEAFF	TGTGCCAGCCGTCCCCGGGGCAACACTGAAGCTTTCTTT
.	TRBV27	TRBJ2-3	few	CASSTTILDTQYF	TGTGCCAGCAGCACTACGATTCTAGATACGCAGTATTTT
.	TRBV20-1	TRBJ1-5	.	CSASPPGAPNQPQHF	TGCAGTGCTAGCCCTCCAGGGGCCCCTAATCAGCCCCAGCATTTT
TRBD2	TRBV6-6	TRBJ2-1	.	CASSPPGLAGGSYNEQFF	TGTGCCAGCAGTCCCCCGGGACTAGCGGGGGGCTCCTACAATGAGCAGTTCTTC
.	TRBV5-1	TRBJ1-1	few	CASSLVPANTEAFF	TGCGCCAGCAGCTTGGTACCAGCGAACACTGAAGCTTTCTTT
.	TRBV20-1	TRBJ1-2	.	CSATPPQGMIYGYTF	TGCAGTGCTACACCTCCTCAGGGGATGATCTATGGCTACACCTTC
.	TRBV4-1	TRBJ1-5	few	CASSQESRQPQHF	TGCGCCAGCAGCCAAGAGAGCAGACAGCCCCAGCATTTT
.	TRBV2	TRBJ1-3	many	CASSITPRAGNTIYF	TGTGCCAGCAGTATCACACCCAGGGCTGGAAACACCATATATTTT
.	TRBV20-1	TRBJ2-4	few	CSVTRLAKNIQYF	TGCAGTGTCACCCGCCTAGCCAAAAACATTCAGTACTTC
.	TRBV19	TRBJ1-5	few	CASSVLGAVGNQPQHF	TGTGCCAGTAGTGTCCTTGGGGCCGTGGGCAATCAGCCCCAGCATTTT
.	TRBV18	TRBJ1-6	.	CASSVRGRRESSYNSPLHF	TGTGCCAGCTCCGTCCGGGGCCGACGGGAAAGCTCCTATAATTCACCCCTCCACTTT
.	TRBV2	TRBJ2-4	.	CASWGAAKNIQYF	TGTGCCAGCTGGGGGGCAGCTAAAAACATTCAGTACTTC
.	TRBV6-5	TRBJ2-1	.	CASSYSRAGLHNEQFF	TGTGCCAGCAGTTACTCTAGGGCAGGGCTACACAATGAGCAGTTCTTC
.	TRBV2	TRBJ1-5	.	CASSGQENQPQHF	TGTGCCAGCAGTGGCCAGGAGAATCAGCCCCAGCATTTT
.	TRBV7-6	TRBJ2-2	few	CASSLPSGKGAGELFF	TGTGCCAGCAGCTTACCAAGCGGGAAGGGGGCCGGGGAGCTGTTTTTT
.	TRBV3-1	TRBJ1-1	few	CASSPPWGGSLRGTEAFF	TGTGCCAGCAGCCCTCCTTGGGGAGGTTCTTTAAGGGGCACTGAAGCTTTCTTT
TRBD1	TRBV2	TRBJ2-7	.	CASSRQGEDEQYF	TGTGCCAGCAGTAGACAGGGGGAAGACGAGCAGTACTTC
TRBD1	TRBV5-4	TRBJ2-2	.	CASSSRRDRGFTGELFF	TGTGCCAGCAGCTCGAGACGGGACAGGGGGTTCACCGGGGAGCTGTTTTTT
TRBD2	TRBV11-2	TRBJ2-3	few	CASSFLAGSTDTQYF	TGTGCCAGCAGCTTCCTAGCGGGAAGCACAGATACGCAGTATTTT
.	TRBV29-1	TRBJ1-3	.	CSATQGNSGNTIYF	TGCAGCGCGACACAGGGTAACTCTGGAAACACCATATATTTT
.	TRBV4-3	TRBJ1-1	.	CASSQDSKGGTEAFF	TGCGCCAGCAGCCAAGATTCCAAGGGGGGCACTGAAGCTTTCTTT
.	TRBV7-9	TRBJ2-3	.	CASSSPTSVAQYF	TGTGCCAGCAGCTCCCCAACCTCGGTTGCGCAGTATTTT
.	TRBV29-1	TRBJ1-5	.	CSVLHGDQPQHF	TGCAGCGTTCTCCATGGGGATCAGCCCCAGCATTTT
TRBD1	TRBV20-1	TRBJ2-7	.	CSARVSTGATYEQYF	TGCAGTGCTAGAGTTTCGACAGGGGCAACCTACGAGCAGTACTTC
.	TRBV7-9	TRBJ2-5	many	CASSLFGDTQETQYF	TGTGCCAGCAGCTTATTCGGCGATACCCAAGAGACCCAGTACTTC
.	TRBV6-1	TRBJ1-4	many	CASSEGGNNEKLFF	TGTGCCAGCAGTGAAGGAGGAAATAATGAAAAACTGTTTTTT
TRBD1	TRBV7-9	TRBJ1-1	many	CASSPLMTGADTEAFF	TGTGCCAGCAGCCCTCTTATGACAGGGGCGGACACTGAAGCTTTCTTT
.	TRBV7-2	TRBJ2-5	medium-sized	CASSLFQVGREMAQYF	TGTGCCAGCAGCTTATTCCAAGTCGGCAGGGAAATGGCCCAGTACTTC
.	TRBV4-1	TRBJ1-1	few	CASSQAVSDTEAFF	TGCGCCAGCAGCCAAGCGGTATCAGACACTGAAGCTTTCTTT
TRBD2	TRBV7-2	TRBJ2-1	many	CASSLAPVTSGEQFF	TGTGCCAGCAGCTTAGCGCCGGTGACTAGCGGTGAGCAGTTCTTC
TRBD2	TRBV12-3/TRBV12-4	TRBJ2-1	many	CASGLAGYNEQFF	TGTGCCAGCGGCCTAGCGGGTTACAATGAGCAGTTCTTC
.	TRBV6-1	TRBJ1-2	many	CASSEGSANYGYTF	TGTGCCAGCAGCGAAGGGTCGGCGAACTATGGCTACACCTTC
TRBD2	TRBV7-2	TRBJ2-5	few	CASRTRLEAGVKETQYF	TGTGCCAGCAGGACCCGTCTGGAGGCGGGGGTGAAAGAGACCCAGTACTTC